The T cell receptor beta chain under discussion was sequenced for a study of graft-versus-host responses after intestinal transplantation. Overall study: The study gave all recipients anti-thymocyte globulin induction, then tacrolimus and steroids for 2 to 3 years.

Here immunoSEQ multiplex PCR was the method, and the copy in TCRdb shows in-frame clones only, minus some. The table has 55,000 to 85,000 clones, roughly 90% seen once. Broader study findings: Detection of GvH clones occurred in recipient marrow, and some had their first appearance in ileum or blood. Allografts of one patient group, those with graft-donor T cell macrochimerism, had high graft-versus-host to host-versus-graft clonal ratios. Circulating GvH clones peaking coincided with falling HvG clones soon after transplant.

Germline values: CDR1 MNHEY, CDR2 SVGAGI. The germline V and J ends were trimmed by 0 bases and 6 bases, with 9 bases remaining between them. This CDR3 has 14 amino acids. Concerning this clone itself: The antigen remains undetermined.

The chain carries TRBV6-5 and TRBJ2-1; D gene ambiguous. The receptor's source is a human donor who received an intestinal transplant. The sample consisted of unstimulated CD8+ T cells sorted from spleen or lymph node cells, taken before intestinal transplant. The CDR3 coding sequence is TGTGCCAGCAGTTACTCTGGAGACGGCAATGAGCAGTTCTTC. This translates into CASSYSGDGNEQFF.